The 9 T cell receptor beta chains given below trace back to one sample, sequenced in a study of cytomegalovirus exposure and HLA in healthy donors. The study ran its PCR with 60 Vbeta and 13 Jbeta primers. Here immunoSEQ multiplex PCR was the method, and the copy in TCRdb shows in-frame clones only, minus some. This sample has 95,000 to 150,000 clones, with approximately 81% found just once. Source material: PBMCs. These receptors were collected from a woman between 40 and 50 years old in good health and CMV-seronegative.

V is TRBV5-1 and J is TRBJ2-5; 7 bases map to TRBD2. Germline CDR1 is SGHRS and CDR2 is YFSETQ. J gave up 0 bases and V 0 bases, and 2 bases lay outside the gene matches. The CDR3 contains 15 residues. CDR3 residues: CASSLVRGDQETQYF. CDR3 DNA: TGCGCCAGCAGCTTGGTCCGGGGGGACCAAGAGACCCAGTACTTC.

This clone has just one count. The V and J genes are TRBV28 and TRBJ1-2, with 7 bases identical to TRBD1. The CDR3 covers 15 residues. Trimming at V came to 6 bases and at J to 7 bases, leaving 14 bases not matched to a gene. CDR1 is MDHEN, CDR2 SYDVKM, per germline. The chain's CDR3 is CASRSTPQGGFGYTF. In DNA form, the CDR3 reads TGTGCCAGCAGGTCAACCCCGCAGGGGGGATTTGGCTACACCTTC.

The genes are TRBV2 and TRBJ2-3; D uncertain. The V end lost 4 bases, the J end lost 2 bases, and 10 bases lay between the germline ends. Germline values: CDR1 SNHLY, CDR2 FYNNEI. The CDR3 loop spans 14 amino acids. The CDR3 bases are TGTGCCAGCAGTGTCCGGTCAATCACAGATACGCAGTATTTT. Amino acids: CASSVRSITDTQYF. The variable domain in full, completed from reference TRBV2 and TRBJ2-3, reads EPEVTQTPSHQVTQMGQEVILRCVPISNHLYFYWYRQILGQKVEFLVSFYNNEISEKSEIFDDQFSVERPDGSNFTLKIRSTKLEDSAMYFCASSVRSITDTQYFGPGTRLTVL.

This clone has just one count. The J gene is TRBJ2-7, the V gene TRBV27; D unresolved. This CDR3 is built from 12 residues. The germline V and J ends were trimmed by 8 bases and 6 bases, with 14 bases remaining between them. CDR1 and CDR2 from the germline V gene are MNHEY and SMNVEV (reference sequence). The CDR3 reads CASGPWYREQYF. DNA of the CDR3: TGTGCCAGCGGCCCTTGGTACCGCGAGCAGTACTTC.

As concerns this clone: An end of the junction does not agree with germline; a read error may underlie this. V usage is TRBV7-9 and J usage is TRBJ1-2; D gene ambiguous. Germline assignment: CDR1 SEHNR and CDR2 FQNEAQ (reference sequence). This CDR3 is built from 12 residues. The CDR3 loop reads CSSSLRNYGYTF. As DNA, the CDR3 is TGTTCCAGCAGCTTACGGAACTATGGCTACACCTTC.

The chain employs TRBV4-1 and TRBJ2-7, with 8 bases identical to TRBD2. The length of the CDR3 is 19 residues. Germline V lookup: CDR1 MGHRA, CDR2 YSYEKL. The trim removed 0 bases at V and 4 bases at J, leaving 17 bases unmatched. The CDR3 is CASSQESRGAGSGMYEQYF. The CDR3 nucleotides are TGCGCCAGCAGCCAAGAAAGCAGGGGAGCAGGTAGCGGGATGTACGAGCAGTACTTC.

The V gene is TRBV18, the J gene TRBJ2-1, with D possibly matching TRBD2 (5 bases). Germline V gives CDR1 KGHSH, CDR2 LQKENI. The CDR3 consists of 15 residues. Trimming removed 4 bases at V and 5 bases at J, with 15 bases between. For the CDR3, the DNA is TGTGCCAGCTCACTCCAAGGACTGCTTAACAATGAGCAGTTCTTC. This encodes CASSLQGLLNNEQFF.

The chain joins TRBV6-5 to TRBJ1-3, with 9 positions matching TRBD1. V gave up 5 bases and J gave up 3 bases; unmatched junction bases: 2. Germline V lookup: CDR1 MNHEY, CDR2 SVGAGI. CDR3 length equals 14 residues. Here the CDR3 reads CASSGTGNGNTIYF. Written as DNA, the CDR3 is TGTGCCAGCAGTGGGACAGGGAATGGAAACACCATATATTTT.

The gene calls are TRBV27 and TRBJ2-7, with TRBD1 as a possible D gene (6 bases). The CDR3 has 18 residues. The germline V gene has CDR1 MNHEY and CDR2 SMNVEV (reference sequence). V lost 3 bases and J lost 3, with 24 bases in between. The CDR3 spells CASSFSPLVTGSFYEQYF. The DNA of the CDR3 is TGTGCCAGCAGTTTCTCCCCTCTCGTGACAGGATCTTTCTACGAGCAGTACTTC.